What follows is one TCR beta chain and its context. This record comes from a study of TIL therapy for anti-PD-1-resistant metastatic lung cancer. Across the whole study: Tumors carried a median about 1.6 non-synonymous mutations per megabase.

Germline CDR1 reads MNHEY; CDR2 reads SVGEGT. The CDR3 length is 16 residues. The V end lost 4 bases, the J end lost 0 bases, and 14 bases lay between the germline ends. Noted time point: pre-treatment sample, taken before nivolumab and TIL therapy. This was the immunoSEQ v3 assay. Each library reached 1.9 million or so read pairs, or about 5-6.5 million at deep level. Produced via immunoSEQ multiplex PCR; TCRdb's table is partial and in-frame only. The sample has about 50,000 clones, 80% to 90% seen once. The source is a person between 25 and 80 years old with non-small cell lung cancer. The V call is TRBV6-2 or TRBV6-3, the J call TRBJ2-3; possibly TRBD2 for D (7 bases). The sequencing used blood, collected at baseline. The chain's CDR3 is CASSSNREGSTDTQYF. CDR3 bases: TGTGCCAGCAGTTCTAACAGGGAGGGGAGCACAGATACGCAGTATTTT.